The 22 T cell receptor beta chains in this list originate from one sample, sequenced in a study of T-cell memory formation after mild COVID-19. TCRdb used MiXCR to reprocess the 5' RACE reads, holding one entry per CDR3 protein. The data contain roughly 450,000 distinct CDR3 sequences, roughly 17% of them singletons. Sequencing was carried out using PBMCs or a T cell subset sorted from them (not recorded which). These receptors all stem from a man in his late teens or twenties who had mild COVID-19 (a few samples of this study predate the infection). Cell type and time point are not known.

The V gene is TRBV27, the J gene TRBJ1-2; D remains unclear. V lost 6 bases and J lost 2, with 19 bases in between. The CDR3 loop spans 16 amino acids. Germline CDR1 is MNHEY and CDR2 is SMNVEV (reference sequence). The CDR3: CASRKFEGPNNYGYTF. The CDR3 region has the DNA TGTGCCAGCAGGAAATTTGAGGGTCCGAACAACTATGGCTACACCTTC.

This clonotype was observed many times. The chain carries TRBV11-2 and TRBJ2-7; D is unresolved. Germline-derived CDR1 and CDR2 are SGHAT and FQNNGV. Trimming took off 3 bases at V and 4 bases at J, with 7 bases between the two ends. The CDR3 is made up of 12 amino acids. The CDR3 loop reads CASSFGPYEQYV. CDR3 nucleotide sequence: TGTGCCAGCAGCTTCGGACCTTACGAGCAGTACGTC.

The V and J genes are TRBV10-3 and TRBJ1-5; TRBD1 might be the D (5 bases). CDR3 length: 13 residues. The ends were cut back, 4 bases at V and 7 bases at J, with 11 bases in the middle. CDR1 is ENHRY, CDR2 SYGVKD, per germline. The CDR3 loop is CAISGQGHQPQHF. In DNA form, the CDR3 reads TGTGCCATCAGTGGCCAGGGCCACCAGCCCCAGCATTTT.

In DNA form, the CDR3 reads TGCAGTGCCCCGGGACAGAGGTACGAGCAGTACGTC. The encoded protein is CSAPGQRYEQYV. The gene calls are TRBV20-1 and TRBJ2-7, with TRBD1 matching 7 bases. Trimming at V came to 6 bases and at J to 4 bases, leaving 6 bases not matched to a gene. This CDR3 is 12 amino acids long. Germline V gene sequence: CDR1 DFQATT, CDR2 SNEGSKA (reference sequence).

This clonotype was seen ten or more times. The chain employs TRBV4-3 and TRBJ2-7, with 7 nucleotides matching TRBD1. In germline, CDR1 is LGHNA, CDR2 YSLEER. The trim removed 0 bases at V and 3 bases at J, leaving 2 bases unmatched. The CDR3 runs 14 residues. The CDR3 DNA sequence: TGCGCCAGCAGCCAAGATTCAGGGGGCTACGAGCAGTACTTC. This gives the protein CASSQDSGGYEQYF.

This clonotype has only a few counts. This rearrangement joins TRBV5-6 to TRBJ2-7; a weak D match, TRBD1 (6 bases). From germline, CDR1 is SGHDT and CDR2 YYEEEE. V shed 3 bases and J shed 5 bases, with 15 bases lying between them. The CDR3 runs 14 residues. As DNA, the CDR3 is TGTGCCAGCAGCTACCGGGACAATCGTAACGAGCAGTACTTC. As protein: CASSYRDNRNEQYF.

This clonotype was seen a handful of times. The genes are TRBV2 and TRBJ2-1, with 11 bases fitting TRBD1. This CDR3 spans 12 amino acids. The germline V gene has CDR1 SNHLY and CDR2 FYNNEI. J gave up 9 bases and V 8 bases, and 3 bases lay outside the gene matches. In DNA form, the CDR3 reads TGTGCCAGCTGGGACAGGGGGGTTGAGCAGTTCTTC. This encodes CASWDRGVEQFF.

In its sample, this clonotype was seen a few times. The chain recombines TRBV7-7 with TRBJ1-4, with 9 bases aligning to TRBD1. This CDR3 has 15 amino acids. J gave up 7 bases and V 5 bases, and 8 bases lay outside the gene matches. In germline, CDR1 is SSHAT, CDR2 FNYEAQ (reference sequence). CDR3 sequence (DNA): TGTGCCAGCAGCCCCGGTCGACAGGGGGTTGAAAAACTGTTTTTT. As protein: CASSPGRQGVEKLFF. Looking up the rest from reference TRBV7-7 and TRBJ1-4 gives the full variable domain: GAGVSQSPRYKVTKRGQDVTLRCDPISSHATLYWYQQALGQGPEFLTYFNYEAQPDKSGLPSDRFSAERPEGSISTLTIQRTEQRDSAMYRCASSPGRQGVEKLFFGSGTQLSVL.

The chain employs TRBV20-1 and TRBJ2-3, with 7 nucleotides matching TRBD1. V dropped 0 bases and J dropped 2; count of bases not matched to a gene: 5. From germline, CDR1 is DFQATT and CDR2 SNEGSKA (reference sequence). The CDR3 has 15 residues. DNA of the CDR3: TGCAGTGCTAGAGATAGGGGACAGTACACAGATACGCAGTATTTT. Its translation: CSARDRGQYTDTQYF.

The chain has TRBV29-1 and TRBJ2-7, with TRBD2 as a possible D gene (6 bases). There are 14 residues in the CDR3. In germline, CDR1 is SQVTM, CDR2 ANQGSEA. V was trimmed by 0 bases and J by 5 bases, leaving 14 bases between them. CDR3: CSVEEGLRRHEQYF. The CDR3 DNA reads as TGCAGCGTTGAAGAGGGACTCCGGCGACACGAGCAGTACTTC.

This clonotype was detected only a few times. The rearrangement uses TRBV7-2 and TRBJ2-7, with 11 positions matching TRBD2. The CDR3 is 16 amino acids. The trim removed 6 bases at V and 0 bases at J, leaving 7 bases unmatched. The germline V gene has CDR1 SGHTA and CDR2 FQGNSA. Here the CDR3 reads CASSRFGTSGSYEQYF. The CDR3, as DNA: TGTGCCAGCAGTCGCTTTGGGACTAGCGGCTCCTACGAGCAGTACTTC.

Concerning this clonotype itself: A single base separates this from a much larger clone, so it may be a read error. The chain is built from TRBV5-1 and TRBJ2-3; D gene unclear. V shed 0 bases and J shed 0 bases, with 11 bases lying between them. Germline V CDR1 and CDR2: SGHRS, YFSETQ. CDR3 length equals 16 residues. In DNA form, the CDR3 reads TGCGCCAGCAGCTTGGGCGGCACGTATAGCACAGATACGCAGTATTTT. This encodes CASSLGGTYSTDTQYF.

The chain recombines TRBV6-5 with TRBJ1-1; maybe TRBD1 (5 bases). CDR1 and CDR2 (germline): MNHEY, SVGAGI. The CDR3 contains 14 residues. Trimming left V 4 bases short and J 1 base short, with 10 bases between. The CDR3 here is CASSSPRENTEAFF. The CDR3 nucleotides read TGTGCCAGCAGTTCCCCCAGGGAGAACACTGAAGCTTTCTTT.

This clonotype has more than one count but fewer than ten. CDR3: CASSTMDPTEKLFF. CDR3 nucleotide sequence: TGTGCCAGTAGTACAATGGACCCAACGGAAAAACTGTTTTTT. V is TRBV19 and J is TRBJ1-4; no firm D call. The CDR3 has 14 amino acids. The V gene's germline CDR1 is LNHDA and CDR2 SQIVND (reference sequence). V was clipped by 4 bases and J by 8 bases, with 14 bases between them.

Only a few counts were recorded for this clonotype. V gene TRBV5-4 combines with J gene TRBJ2-3; 9 bases are a match to TRBD2. The CDR3 loop spans 15 amino acids. The V gene end was trimmed by 3 bases and the J gene end by 6 bases; junction bases not matched to a gene: 8. CDR1 is SGHNT, CDR2 YYREEE, per germline (reference sequence). The CDR3 reads CASSSPSGAADTQYF. The CDR3 coding sequence is TGTGCCAGCAGCTCTCCTAGCGGGGCAGCGGATACGCAGTATTTT.

The chain joins TRBV7-8 to TRBJ2-1, with 11 bases that match TRBD2. Trimming removed 2 bases from V and 4 bases from J; junction bases left unmatched: 4. CDR1 and CDR2 (germline): SGHVS, FQNEAQ. This CDR3 is built from 16 residues. The CDR3 coding sequence is TGTGCCAGCAGCTTAATAGCGGGGGGGAATTACAATGAGCAGTTCTTC. This gives the protein CASSLIAGGNYNEQFF.

The chain joins TRBV24-1 to TRBJ1-1, with TRBD1 identical over 7 bases. Trimming took 4 bases from V and 8 from J; bases not matched to a gene: 6. The germline V gene encodes CDR1 KGHDR and CDR2 SFDVKD. This CDR3 has 13 amino acids. CDR3 bases: TGTGCCACCAGTGACCGTAACAGGGGAGAAGCTTTCTTT. Residues: CATSDRNRGEAFF.

V gene TRBV19 combines with J gene TRBJ2-2, with 10 bases lining up with TRBD2. After removal of 5 bases from V and 0 bases from J, the junction contained 3 bases not matched to a gene. The CDR3 contains 16 residues. The germline V gene encodes CDR1 LNHDA and CDR2 SQIVND (reference sequence). CDR3 in DNA: TGTGCCAGTAGTGTTAGCGGGGGGACGAACACCGGGGAGCTGTTTTTT. Protein sequence: CASSVSGGTNTGELFF.

This clonotype was observed a few times. This chain links TRBV20-1 with TRBJ2-7, with D possibly being TRBD1 (6 bases). The V and J ends lost 6 bases and 0 bases respectively, with 15 bases between them. Germline loops: CDR1 DFQATT, CDR2 SNEGSKA (reference sequence). The CDR3 covers 14 residues. CDR3 region: CSARRGRDSYEQYF. DNA for the CDR3: TGCAGTGCCCGCAGGGGCAGGGACTCCTACGAGCAGTACTTC.

The rearrangement links TRBV29-1 to TRBJ2-5, with 9 bases that match TRBD1. Germline loops: CDR1 SQVTM, CDR2 ANQGSEA. The ends lost 6 bases at V and 5 bases at J; junction bases unmatched: 4. The CDR3 totals 12 residues. DNA of the CDR3: TGCAGCGTGGGGACAGGGTGGGAGACCCAGTACTTC. This translates into CSVGTGWETQYF. The entire variable domain, with the rest obtained from reference TRBV29-1 and TRBJ2-5, is as follows: SAVISQKPSRDICQRGTSLTIQCQVDSQVTMMFWYRQQPGQSLTLIATANQGSEATYESGFVIDKFPISRPNLTFSTLTVSNMSPEDSSIYLCSVGTGWETQYFGPGTRLLVL.

V is TRBV19 and J is TRBJ1-1; 7 nucleotides match TRBD1. The CDR3 is 14 amino acids. CDR1 and CDR2 (germline): LNHDA, SQIVND (reference sequence). With V trimmed by 6 bases and J by 5 bases, 9 bases remained unmatched. CDR3 DNA sequence: TGTGCCAGTAGACACAGGGGAAGAGGGACTGAAGCTTTCTTT. Amino acid sequence: CASRHRGRGTEAFF. Combining the CDR3 with reference TRBV19 and TRBJ1-1 gives the whole variable domain DGGITQSPKYLFRKEGQNVTLSCEQNLNHDAMYWYRQDPGQGLRLIYYSQIVNDFQKGDIAEGYSVSREKKESFPLTVTSAQKNPTAFYLCASRHRGRGTEAFFGQGTRLTVV.

The chain recombines TRBV3-1 with TRBJ1-2; D is possibly TRBD1 (5 bases). The CDR3 consists of 14 residues. V was trimmed by 2 bases and J by 4 bases, leaving 11 bases between them. Germline V gives CDR1 LGHDT, CDR2 YNNKEL (reference sequence). In DNA, the CDR3 is TGTGCCAGCAGCCAAAGGGGCAGAAGCTATGGCTACACCTTC. Residues: CASSQRGRSYGYTF.